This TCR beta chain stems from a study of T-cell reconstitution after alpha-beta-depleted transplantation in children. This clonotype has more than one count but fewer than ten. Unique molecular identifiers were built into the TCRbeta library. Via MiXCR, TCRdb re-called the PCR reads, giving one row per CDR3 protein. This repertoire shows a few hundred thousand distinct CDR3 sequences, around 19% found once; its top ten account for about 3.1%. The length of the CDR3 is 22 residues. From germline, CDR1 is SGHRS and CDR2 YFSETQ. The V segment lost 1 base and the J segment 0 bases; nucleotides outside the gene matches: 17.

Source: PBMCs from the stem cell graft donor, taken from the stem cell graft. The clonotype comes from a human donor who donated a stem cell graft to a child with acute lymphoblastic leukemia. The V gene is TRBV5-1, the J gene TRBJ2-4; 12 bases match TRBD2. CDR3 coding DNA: TGCGCCAGCAGCTTGTGGGGAATCGGAGGACTAGCGGGAAGACTAGCCAAAAACATTCAGTACTTC. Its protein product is CASSLWGIGGLAGRLAKNIQYF.